Sequencing of this TCR beta chain was carried out in a study of control samples from healthy donors and cancer patients. With V trimmed by 6 bases and J by 8 bases, 6 bases remained unmatched. The CDR3 has 13 residues. TCRdb's table, derived via immunoSEQ multiplex PCR, lists solely in-frame clones and lacks some. The sample has 98,000 or so clones, about 79% seen once. The chain links TRBV12-3 or TRBV12-4 to TRBJ2-4, with 8 positions matching TRBD2. The sample taken for sequencing was blood. The clonotype originates from a woman younger than 45 in good health. The CDR3 here is CASRRRGGDIQYF. The CDR3 DNA follows: TGTGCCAGCAGACGTCGGGGGGGCGACATTCAGTACTTC.